This T cell receptor beta chain was captured in a study of read filtering for tumor transcriptome and immune sequencing. Study overall: By R-ISS, stages I, II and III held about 8, 15 and 7 patients. After DNase treatment, RNA was made into whole-transcriptome libraries. Per sample, TCR-region reads ranged about 4.05 to 10.27 million by IR-seq, about 80 to 1,400 by RNA-seq.

Germline V gene data show CDR1 as SNHLY and CDR2 as FYNNEI. With V trimmed by 8 bases and J by 0 bases, 3 bases remained unmatched. CDR3 length: 14 amino acids. Many counts were recorded for this clonotype. Molecular barcoded adaptors covering alpha/delta and beta/gamma chains were used on 400 ng RNA. TCRdb called the reads again in MiXCR, with one record for every CDR3 protein. Of approximately 62,000 distinct CDR3 sequences listed, roughly 18% are singletons. This rearrangement joins TRBV2 to TRBJ1-1; 10 positions agree with TRBD1. Sequencing was done on a sample of a population of CD138-negative cells sorted from bone marrow. This clonotype originated in a donor at least 40 years old with multiple myeloma. CDR3 bases: TGTGCCAGCCGGGGACAGGGGATGAACACTGAAGCTTTCTTT. Translated, it gives CASRGQGMNTEAFF.